One and the same sample provided the 8 T cell receptor beta chains below, sequenced in a study of CD8+ T cells in alopecia areata. Treatment specified: oral pan-JAK inhibitor, 5-10 mg twice daily. As the sequencing template, cDNA was produced by extracting RNA and reverse transcribing it. Some clones are missing from TCRdb's copy, which holds only in-frame ones; the method was immunoSEQ multiplex PCR. The sample carries about 190,000 clones, 45% to 65% recorded once. Sequencing used CD4+ T cells sorted from blood, obtained at week 4, from a patient treated with tofacitinib. The origin of the receptors is a human donor with alopecia areata.

The chain links TRBV6-6 to TRBJ2-2; TRBD1 aligns across 11 bases. CDR3 size: 16 residues. Unmatched junction bases numbered 7, after V lost 4 bases and J lost 6 bases. Germline V lookup: CDR1 MNHNY, CDR2 SVGAGI (reference sequence). CDR3 residues: CASSFPGQGASGELFF. The CDR3 DNA follows: TGTGCCAGCAGTTTCCCCGGACAGGGGGCGTCCGGGGAGCTGTTTTTT.

V gene TRBV28 combines with J gene TRBJ1-2, with unresolved D. The ends were cut back, 8 bases at V and 4 bases at J, with 17 bases in the middle. The germline gives CDR1 MDHEN, CDR2 SYDVKM. The CDR3 is made up of 14 amino acids. The CDR3 DNA sequence: TGTGCCAGCGGCCGGACCGGGTCCCGCTATGGCTACACCTTC. Translating gives CASGRTGSRYGYTF.

This chain connects TRBV7-9 to TRBJ2-5, with 11 nucleotides matching TRBD1. CDR3 length: 12 amino acids. Per the germline V gene, CDR1 is SEHNR and CDR2 is FQNEAQ (reference sequence). After removal of 11 bases from V and 5 bases from J, the junction contained 4 bases not matched to a gene. The CDR3 DNA follows: TGTGCCGGACGGACAGGGGGCGAGACCCAGTACTTC. This encodes CAGRTGGETQYF.

This clone was recorded once. The gene calls are TRBV27 and TRBJ2-3, with 10 bases lining up with TRBD2. The CDR3 covers 14 residues. Germline CDR1 is MNHEY and CDR2 is SMNVEV (reference sequence). The ends lost 5 bases at V and 7 bases at J; junction bases unmatched: 6. CDR3 sequence (DNA): TGTGCCAGCAGTACCCTAGCGGGGGAAAATACGCAGTATTTT. Encoded protein: CASSTLAGENTQYF.

The chain links TRBV18 to TRBJ1-1; D is undetermined. This CDR3 region has 13 residues. Trimming took off 4 bases at V and 5 bases at J, with 11 bases between the two ends. From germline, CDR1 is KGHSH and CDR2 LQKENI. Here the CDR3 DNA reads TGTGCCAGCTCACAACACGGGTATACTGAAGCTTTCTTT. Encoded protein: CASSQHGYTEAFF. Full variable domain (remainder filled in from reference TRBV18 and TRBJ1-1): NAGVMQNPRHLVRRRGQEARLRCSPMKGHSHVYWYRQLPEEGLKFMVYLQKENIIDESGMPKERFSAEFPKEGPSILRIQQVVRGDSAAYFCASSQHGYTEAFFGQGTRLTVV.

V usage is TRBV29-1 and J usage is TRBJ2-3, with D possibly TRBD2 on 7 matching bases. This CDR3 region has 14 residues. Trimming took 4 bases from V and 5 from J, leaving 16 bases between them. Germline loops: CDR1 SQVTM, CDR2 ANQGSEA. CDR3 amino acids: CSVGLGGPQDTQYF. The CDR3, as DNA: TGCAGCGTTGGATTGGGGGGGCCACAAGATACGCAGTATTTT.

The chain is built from TRBV29-1 and TRBJ2-5, with D possibly matching TRBD1 (6 bases). The V end was cut by 7 bases, the J end by 2 bases, with 11 bases between. The CDR3 has 12 residues. In germline, CDR1 is SQVTM, CDR2 ANQGSEA. In DNA form, the CDR3 reads TGCAGCGGCACGACAGGACAAGAGACCCAGTACTTC. This gives the protein CSGTTGQETQYF. Full variable domain (rest looked up from reference TRBV29-1 and TRBJ2-5): SAVISQKPSRDICQRGTSLTIQCQVDSQVTMMFWYRQQPGQSLTLIATANQGSEATYESGFVIDKFPISRPNLTFSTLTVSNMSPEDSSIYLCSGTTGQETQYFGPGTRLLVL.

The J gene is TRBJ2-5, the V gene TRBV7-9; TRBD1 matches at 11 bases. The V and J ends lost 1 base and 5 bases, in that order; junction bases with no gene match: 3. Per germline, CDR1 SEHNR and CDR2 FQNEAQ (reference sequence). There are 15 residues in the CDR3. The CDR3 DNA is TGTGCCAGCAGCTTAGTTGGACAGGGGGCTGAGACCCAGTACTTC. Protein: CASSLVGQGAETQYF.